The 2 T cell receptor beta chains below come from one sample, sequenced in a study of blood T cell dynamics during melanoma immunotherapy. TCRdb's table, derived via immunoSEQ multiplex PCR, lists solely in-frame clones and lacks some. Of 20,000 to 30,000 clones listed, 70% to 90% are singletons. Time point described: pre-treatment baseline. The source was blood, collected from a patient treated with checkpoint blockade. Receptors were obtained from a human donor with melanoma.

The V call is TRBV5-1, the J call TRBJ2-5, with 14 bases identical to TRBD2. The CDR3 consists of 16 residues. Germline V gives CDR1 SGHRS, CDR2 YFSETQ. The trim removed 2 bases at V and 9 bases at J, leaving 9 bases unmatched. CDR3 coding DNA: TGCGCCAGCAGCTTTGGACGACTAGCGGGAGGGCCCCCCCAGTACTTC. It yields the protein CASSFGRLAGGPPQYF.

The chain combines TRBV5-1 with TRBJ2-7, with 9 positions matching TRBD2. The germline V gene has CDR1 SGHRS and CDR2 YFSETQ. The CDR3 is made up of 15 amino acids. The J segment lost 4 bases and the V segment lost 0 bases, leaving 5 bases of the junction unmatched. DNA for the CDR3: TGCGCCAGCAGCTTGGTGGCGGGAGGGCCTTACGAGCAGTACTTC. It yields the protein CASSLVAGGPYEQYF.